The source of this T cell receptor beta chain is a study of CD8 T cells in Susac syndrome. It was healthy donors who served as the controls, matched for age and sex. The CDR3 sequence is 10 residues long. V lost 4 bases to trimming and J lost 10 bases, with 7 bases between them. Germline CDR1 SGHTA, CDR2 FQGNSA. The RNA input was about 0.5 to 1 ug, and it was reverse transcribed with random hexamers. TCRdb redid the calling of the immunoSEQ multiplex PCR reads with MiXCR, one entry per CDR3 protein. The sample contains approximately 120,000 distinct CDR3 sequences, around 93% of which appear only once.

This receptor was taken from a human donor in good health. The sample consisted of CD8+ T cells from PBMCs. The chain combines TRBV7-2 with TRBJ1-1, with unresolved D. The CDR3 DNA sequence: TGTGCCAGCAGCTCGATTCCAGCTTTCTTT. Its translation is CASSSIPAFF.